The 12 T cell receptor beta chains presented below share a single source sample, sequenced in a study of blood T cells in healthy people across ages. Primers used in a second PCR of roughly 6 to 12 cycles were a sample-barcoded 5' primer and a J-beta primer mix. TCRdb ran MiXCR on the 5' RACE reads and lists one entry per CDR3 protein. The table has roughly 830,000 distinct CDR3 sequences, about 62% seen once. The sequenced material came from blood. The receptors originated from a man aged 25 to 40 in good health.

This clonotype was observed a few times. V is TRBV4-3 and J is TRBJ1-1, with 7 bases that match TRBD1. V lost 1 base and J lost 1; bases outside the gene matches: 3. This CDR3 has 15 amino acids. The germline CDR1 and CDR2 sequences are LGHNA and YSLEER. CDR3 residues: CASSQGRQGNTEAFF. The CDR3 bases are TGCGCCAGCAGCCAAGGAAGACAGGGGAACACTGAAGCTTTCTTT.

Details on this clonotype: At one of its ends the junction is not consistent with the germline gene, which may arise from a read error. The rearrangement links TRBV20-1 to TRBJ2-3; D might be TRBD1 (6 bases). Germline-derived CDR1 and CDR2 are DFQATT and SNEGSKA (reference sequence). There are 14 residues in the CDR3. This CDR3 reads CSARTTGITGTQYF. The CDR3 DNA reads TGCAGTGCTAGGACCACAGGGATAACAGGTACGCAGTATTTT.

This chain joins TRBV27 and TRBJ1-5, with D maybe TRBD1 (5 bases). With 6 bases removed from V and 1 base from J, the gap between germline ends came to 13 bases. The germline CDR1 and CDR2 sequences are MNHEY and SMNVEV (reference sequence). The CDR3 sequence is 15 residues long. CDR3 region: CASRPHRDSNQPQHF. The CDR3 nucleotides read TGTGCCAGCAGACCACACCGGGACAGCAATCAGCCCCAGCATTTT.

The gene calls are TRBV10-3 and TRBJ2-5; weak D call: TRBD2 (7 bases). The CDR3 covers 12 residues. In germline, CDR1 is ENHRY, CDR2 SYGVKD. V was pared by 10 bases and J by 5 bases, with 14 bases between. The DNA of the CDR3 is TGTGCCACCCAGGGGAGGGAGGAGACCCAGTACTTC. Its translation is CATQGREETQYF.

This clonotype was found once. The CDR3 bases are TGTGCCACCAGCAGAGAATACGGGTACGAGCAGTACTTC. This sequence encodes CATSREYGYEQYF. The gene calls are TRBV15 and TRBJ2-5; D is ambiguous. The DNA end is a closer match to TRBJ2-7, so the J assignment may be wrong. The CDR3 runs 13 residues. Germline CDR1 and CDR2: LNHNV and YYDKDF (reference sequence).

V gene TRBV29-1 combines with J gene TRBJ1-2; a possible D gene is TRBD1 (6 bases). Germline lookup yields CDR1 SQVTM and CDR2 ANQGSEA. V shed 6 bases and J shed 5 bases, with 10 bases lying between them. This CDR3 region has 11 residues. In DNA, the CDR3 is TGCAGCGTCGAACAGGGTTATGGCTACACCTTC. This codes for CSVEQGYGYTF.

The chain carries TRBV7-3 and TRBJ2-1; D is undetermined. V was pared by 3 bases and J by 4 bases, with 10 bases between. CDR3 length: 14 amino acids. Germline V CDR1 and CDR2: SGHTA, FQGTGA. The CDR3 is CASSFGNGYNEQFF. The CDR3 DNA follows: TGTGCCAGCAGCTTTGGTAACGGATACAATGAGCAGTTCTTC.

The V gene is TRBV7-8, the J gene TRBJ2-1, with 11 bases that match TRBD2. Germline-derived CDR1 and CDR2 are SGHVS and FQNEAQ. With V trimmed by 0 bases and J by 5 bases, 3 bases remained unmatched. The CDR3 length is 16 residues. The CDR3: CASSLAGLAEHNEQFF. As DNA, the CDR3 is TGTGCCAGCAGCTTAGCGGGACTAGCGGAACACAATGAGCAGTTCTTC.

This rearrangement joins TRBV25-1 to TRBJ2-1; 13 nucleotides agree with TRBD2. The junction had 2 bases not matched to a gene; V was cut back by 10 bases and J by 2 bases. The CDR3 sequence is 14 residues long. Germline assignment: CDR1 MGHDK and CDR2 SYGVNS. The CDR3 DNA reads as TGTGCCATCGGGACTAGCGGGGCCTACAATGAGCAGTTCTTC. Translating gives CAIGTSGAYNEQFF.

The genes are TRBV20-1 and TRBJ2-1; 7 positions match TRBD1. Unmatched junction bases numbered 10, after V lost 6 bases and J lost 11 bases. Germline V gene data show CDR1 as DFQATT and CDR2 as SNEGSKA (reference sequence). There are 12 residues in the CDR3. In DNA, the CDR3 is TGCAGTGCCAATACAGGGGCGAGAAAGCAGTTCTTC. Residues: CSANTGARKQFF.

This clonotype was seen a few times. The V gene is TRBV7-6, the J gene TRBJ2-6, with 10 bases identical to TRBD2. This CDR3 contains 17 residues. V trimming: 4 bases; J trimming: 0 bases; junction bases outside the gene matches: 3. Germline V lookup: CDR1 SGHVS, CDR2 FNYEAQ. The CDR3 DNA sequence: TGTGCCAGCAGCTCGGTAGCGGGGGGCTCTGGGGCCAACGTCCTGACTTTC. It codes for CASSSVAGGSGANVLTF.

The sample holds many counts of this clonotype. The CDR3, as DNA: TGTGCCAGCAGTTTAATCCAAGAGACCCAGTACTTC. It yields the protein CASSLIQETQYF. The chain links TRBV12-3 or TRBV12-4 to TRBJ2-5; D is undetermined. The CDR3 spans 12 residues. V was shortened by 2 bases and J by 1 base, with 2 bases between the two germline ends.